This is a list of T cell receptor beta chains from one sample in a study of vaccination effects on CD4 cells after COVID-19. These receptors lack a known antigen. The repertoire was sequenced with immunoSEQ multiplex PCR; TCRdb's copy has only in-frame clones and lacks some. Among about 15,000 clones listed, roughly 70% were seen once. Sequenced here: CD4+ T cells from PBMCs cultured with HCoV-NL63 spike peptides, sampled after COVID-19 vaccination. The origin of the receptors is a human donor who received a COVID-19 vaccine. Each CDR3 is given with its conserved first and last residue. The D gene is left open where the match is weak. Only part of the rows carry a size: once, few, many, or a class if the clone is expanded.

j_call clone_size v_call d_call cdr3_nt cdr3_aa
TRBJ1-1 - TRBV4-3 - TGCGCCAGCAGCCAAGAACGCGGGACTCGCACTGAAGCTTTCTTT CASSQERGTRTEAFF
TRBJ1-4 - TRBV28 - TGTGCCAGCAGTCCCTCGGGGGGGAAACTGTTTTTT CASSPSGGKLFF
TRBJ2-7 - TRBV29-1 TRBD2 TGCAGCGTGGGACTAGCGGGCTATACCTACGAGCAGTACTTC CSVGLAGYTYEQYF
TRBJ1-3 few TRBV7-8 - TGTGCCAGCAGTGGCAGGGTGGCTTCGGGAAACACCATATATTTT CASSGRVASGNTIYF
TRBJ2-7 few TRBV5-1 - TGCGCCAGCAGCTTGGTTGGGGAAGCCTACGAGCAGTACTTC CASSLVGEAYEQYF
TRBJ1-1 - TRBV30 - TGTGCCTGGAGTGAGGCGGGGGCCACTGAAGCTTTCTTT CAWSEAGATEAFF
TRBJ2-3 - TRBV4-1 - TGCGCCAGCAGCCAAGAAAGGGCAGATACGCAGTATTTT CASSQERADTQYF
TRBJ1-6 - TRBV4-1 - TGCGCCAGCAGCCAAGCTCTTGGGATTAATTCACCCCTCCACTTT CASSQALGINSPLHF
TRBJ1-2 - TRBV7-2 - TGTGCCAGCAGCTTAGGGCCCGGGGAGTCTACCAATGGCTACACCTTC CASSLGPGESTNGYTF
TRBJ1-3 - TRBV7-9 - TGTGCCAGCAGCTTAGCCGCAGCCTCTGGAAACACCATATATTTT CASSLAAASGNTIYF
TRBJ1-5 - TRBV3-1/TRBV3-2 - TGTGCCAGCAGCAGTGATACAGGGAAGCAGCCCCAGCATTTT CASSSDTGKQPQHF
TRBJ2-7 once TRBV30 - TGTGCCTGGAGTGGACCGCGGGAGCAGTACTTC CAWSGPREQYF
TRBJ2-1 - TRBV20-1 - TGCAGTGCGAACCGGGACCCACAGTTCTTC CSANRDPQFF
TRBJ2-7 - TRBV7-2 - TGTGCCAGCAGCGCCTACCCTGTTTACGAGCAGTACTTC CASSAYPVYEQYF
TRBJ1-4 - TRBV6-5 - TGTGCCAGCAGTTACTCGGCTGGGGTCACTAATGAAAAACTGTTTTTT CASSYSAGVTNEKLFF
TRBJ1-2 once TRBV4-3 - TGCGCCAGCAGCCAAGATCTTCCAGGAGGCTATGGCTACACCTTC CASSQDLPGGYGYTF
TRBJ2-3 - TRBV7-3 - TGTGCCAGCAGCTTAGACCGGTCAGGGACGGATACGCAGTATTTT CASSLDRSGTDTQYF
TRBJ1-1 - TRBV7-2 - TGTGCCAGCAGCTTAGTAGGGGTCAGAAATGAAGCTTTCTTT CASSLVGVRNEAFF
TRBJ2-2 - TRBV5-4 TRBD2 TGTGCCAGCAGCTCTGGACTAGCGGGAGCCGGGGAGCTGTTTTTT CASSSGLAGAGELFF
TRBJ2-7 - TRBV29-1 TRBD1 TGCAGCGTCTCACAGGGGTCCCACGAGCAGTACTTC CSVSQGSHEQYF
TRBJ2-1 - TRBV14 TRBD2 TGTGCCAGCAGCCAAGATCGACTAGCGGGGGGCCTCTCCTACAATGAGCAGTTCTTC CASSQDRLAGGLSYNEQFF
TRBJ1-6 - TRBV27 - TGTGCCAGCAGTAGGGGGGTGGGGCAGGGGAGTTCACCCCTCCACTTT CASSRGVGQGSSPLHF
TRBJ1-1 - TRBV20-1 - TGCAGTGCTAGTGCGGGGGGCGTCACTGAAGCTTTCTTT CSASAGGVTEAFF
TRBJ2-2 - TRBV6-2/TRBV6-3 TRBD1 TGTGCCAGCAGTGCCGGACAGGTCGTCGGGGAGCTGTTTTTT CASSAGQVVGELFF
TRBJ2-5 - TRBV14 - TGTGCCAGCAGCCAAGAAGGGCGGTTCCAAGAGACCCAGTACTTC CASSQEGRFQETQYF
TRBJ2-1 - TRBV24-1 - TGTGCCACCAGTGATTTGGGGCGAGGTTTCGACAATGAGCAGTTCTTC CATSDLGRGFDNEQFF
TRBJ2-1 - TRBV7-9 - TGTGCCAGCAGCTTAGCAGGCCTCAACAATGAGCAGTTCTTC CASSLAGLNNEQFF
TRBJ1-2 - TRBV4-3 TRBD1 TGCGCCAGCAGCCAATACGACGACAGGGGAGATGGCTACACCTTC CASSQYDDRGDGYTF
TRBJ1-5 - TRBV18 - TGTGCCAGCTCACCACAGGGGATAGGCAATCAGCCCCAGCATTTT CASSPQGIGNQPQHF
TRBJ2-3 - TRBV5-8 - TGTGCCAGCAGCTTGGGACAGCCCACAGATACGCAGTATTTT CASSLGQPTDTQYF
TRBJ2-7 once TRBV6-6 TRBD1 TGTGCCAGCAGCGGGACAGGGGGTTCCTACGAGCAGTACTTC CASSGTGGSYEQYF
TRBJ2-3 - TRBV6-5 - TGTGCCAGCAGTTCTCCCAGCACAGATACGCAGTATTTT CASSSPSTDTQYF
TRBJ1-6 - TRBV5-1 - TGCGCCAGCAGCCCACAGGGATCGGGTTCACCCCTCCACTTT CASSPQGSGSPLHF
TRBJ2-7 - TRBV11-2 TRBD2 TGTGCCAGCAGCCCCCCTAGCGGGGGACCCTACGAGCAGTACTTC CASSPPSGGPYEQYF
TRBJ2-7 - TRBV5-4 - TGTGCCAGCAGCCTGTACCGGAGCTACGAGCAGTACTTC CASSLYRSYEQYF
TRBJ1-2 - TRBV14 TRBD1 TGTGCCAGCAGCCAAGAAGACAGGGGCTATGGCTACACCTTC CASSQEDRGYGYTF
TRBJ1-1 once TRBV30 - TGTGCCTGGGACAGGCAGAACACTGAAGCTTTCTTT CAWDRQNTEAFF
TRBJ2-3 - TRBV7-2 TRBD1 TGTGCCAGCAGCTCCCTGTGGACAGGGAGCACAGATACGCAGTATTTT CASSSLWTGSTDTQYF
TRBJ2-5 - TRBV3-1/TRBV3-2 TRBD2 TGTGCCAGCAGCCAGGGGGGAGGGCCGGGAGAGACCCAGTACTTC CASSQGGGPGETQYF
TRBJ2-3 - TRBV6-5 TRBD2 TGTGCCAGCAGAAGGGACTACCTCGCAGATACGCAGTATTTT CASRRDYLADTQYF
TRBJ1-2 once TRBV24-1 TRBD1 TGTGCCACCAGTGACAGGGGGGATGGCTACACCTTC CATSDRGDGYTF
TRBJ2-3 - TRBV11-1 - TGTGCCAGCAGCTTAGCGCGAGCAGGGAGGGATACGCAGTATTTT CASSLARAGRDTQYF
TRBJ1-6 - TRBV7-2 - TGTGCCAGCAGCTCGGACACCAATTCACCCCTCCACTTT CASSSDTNSPLHF
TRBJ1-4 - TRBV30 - TGTGCCTGGAGTGTACGGGGACCCACTAATGAAAAACTGTTTTTT CAWSVRGPTNEKLFF
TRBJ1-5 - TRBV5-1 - TGCGCCAGCAGCGAGACCGGAGAGCCCCAGCATTTT CASSETGEPQHF
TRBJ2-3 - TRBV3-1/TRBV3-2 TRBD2 TGTGCCAGCAGCCTTACCCCAGCGGGGGGTGGGACAGATACGCAGTATTTT CASSLTPAGGGTDTQYF
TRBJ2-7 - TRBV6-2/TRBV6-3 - TGTGCCAGCAGTAGGGCGGGGTCTTCCTACGAGCAGTACTTC CASSRAGSSYEQYF
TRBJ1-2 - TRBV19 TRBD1 TGTGCCAGTAGTACCCCGTCCGGGACAGGGAAGAGAGGCTACACCTTC CASSTPSGTGKRGYTF
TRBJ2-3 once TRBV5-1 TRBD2 TGCGCCAGCAGCCTCAACATAGCGGGATTGGGAGATACGCAGTATTTT CASSLNIAGLGDTQYF
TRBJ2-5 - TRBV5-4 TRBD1 TGTGCAGGGGGCAGCGAAGAGACCCAGTACTTC CAGGSEETQYF
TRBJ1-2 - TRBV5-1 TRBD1 TGCGCCAGCAGCCCACCGGGACAGGGGGCGAGTGGCTACACCTTC CASSPPGQGASGYTF
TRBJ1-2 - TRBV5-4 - TGTGCCAGCAGCCCCGGGGAGGGTGACTATGGCTACACCTTC CASSPGEGDYGYTF
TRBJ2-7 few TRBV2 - TGTGCCAGCAGTGTAAGGAGGGACTACGAGCAGTACTTC CASSVRRDYEQYF
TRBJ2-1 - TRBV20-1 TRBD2 TGCAGTGCTAGTTTGCGGGGGGGCCTTCGTAATGAGCAGTTCTTC CSASLRGGLRNEQFF
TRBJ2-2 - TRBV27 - TGTGCCAGCAGTTTAAACTCCGGGGGAAGCACCGGGGAGCTGTTTTTT CASSLNSGGSTGELFF
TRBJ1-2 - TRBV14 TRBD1 TGTGCCAGCAGCCCTCGGACAGGGGGGCCATATGGCTACACCTTC CASSPRTGGPYGYTF
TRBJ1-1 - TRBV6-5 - TGTGCCAGCACCGGGAGTGACGGGGGCACTGAAGCTTTCTTT CASTGSDGGTEAFF
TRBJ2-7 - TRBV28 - TGTGCCAGCACTTCCCGGACAGCATACGAGCAGTACTTC CASTSRTAYEQYF
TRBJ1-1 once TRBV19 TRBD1 TGTGCCAGTAGTATAGGGACAGGGGGCACTGAAGCTTTCTTT CASSIGTGGTEAFF